This TCR beta chain was recorded in a study of cytomegalovirus exposure and HLA in healthy donors. Study-wide context: The roughly 670 first-cohort repertoires shared a platform with the 130 or so validation repertoires, as reported in a later analysis.

Findings and limits, study-wide: The classifier reportedly diagnosed cytomegalovirus status with high specificity and sensitivity. Rare sequences made up most TCRs, while some public TCRs were found in many donors.

Assay: immunoSEQ multiplex PCR; the TCRdb copy retains only in-frame clones and omits some. The data show approximately 70,000 clones, over 90% seen once. A remark on this clone: The antigen is undetermined.

Germline lookup yields CDR1 ENHRY and CDR2 SYGVKD. Trimming cost V 3 bases and J 7 bases; bases outside gene matches: 5. The length of the CDR3 is 13 residues. The sample was PBMCs. The chain employs TRBV10-3 and TRBJ1-1; TRBD1 matches at 7 bases. This sequence was found in a woman between 18 and 30 years old in good health and CMV-seronegative. CDR3 nucleotides: TGTGCCATCAGTGATTGGACAGGAGTTGAAGCTTTCTTT. Its translation: CAISDWTGVEAFF.